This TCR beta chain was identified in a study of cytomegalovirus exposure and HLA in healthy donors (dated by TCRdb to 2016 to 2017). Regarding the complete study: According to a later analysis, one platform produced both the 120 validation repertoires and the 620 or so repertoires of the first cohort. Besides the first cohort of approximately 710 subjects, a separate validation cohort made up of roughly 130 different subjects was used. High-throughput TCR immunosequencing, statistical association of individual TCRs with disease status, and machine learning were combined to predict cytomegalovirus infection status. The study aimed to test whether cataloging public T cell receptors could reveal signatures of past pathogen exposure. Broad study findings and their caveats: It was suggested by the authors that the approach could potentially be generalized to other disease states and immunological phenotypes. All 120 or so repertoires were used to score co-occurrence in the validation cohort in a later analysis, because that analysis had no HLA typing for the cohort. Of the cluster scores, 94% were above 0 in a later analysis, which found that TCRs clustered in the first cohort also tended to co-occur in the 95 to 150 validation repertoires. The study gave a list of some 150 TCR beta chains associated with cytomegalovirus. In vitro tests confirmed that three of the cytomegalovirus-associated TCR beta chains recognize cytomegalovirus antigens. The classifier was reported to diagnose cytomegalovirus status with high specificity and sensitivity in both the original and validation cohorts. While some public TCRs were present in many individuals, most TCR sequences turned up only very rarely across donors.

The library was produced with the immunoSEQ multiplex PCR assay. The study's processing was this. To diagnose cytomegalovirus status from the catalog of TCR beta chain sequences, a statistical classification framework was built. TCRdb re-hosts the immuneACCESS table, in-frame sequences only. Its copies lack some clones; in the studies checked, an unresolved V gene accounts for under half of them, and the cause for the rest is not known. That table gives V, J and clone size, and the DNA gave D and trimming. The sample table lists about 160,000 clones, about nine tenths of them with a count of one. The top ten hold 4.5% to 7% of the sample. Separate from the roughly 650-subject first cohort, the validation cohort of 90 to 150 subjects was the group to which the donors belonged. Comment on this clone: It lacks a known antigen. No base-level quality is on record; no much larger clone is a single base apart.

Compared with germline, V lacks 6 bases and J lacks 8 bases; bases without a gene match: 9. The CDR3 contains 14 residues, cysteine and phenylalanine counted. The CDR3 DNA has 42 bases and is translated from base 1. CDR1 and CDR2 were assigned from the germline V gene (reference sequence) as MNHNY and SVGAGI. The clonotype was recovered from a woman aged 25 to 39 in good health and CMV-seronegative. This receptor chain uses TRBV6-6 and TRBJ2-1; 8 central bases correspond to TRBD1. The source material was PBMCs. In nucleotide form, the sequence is TGTGCCAGCAGATCGACAGGGGCGGGCGATGAGCAGTTCTTC. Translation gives CASRSTGAGDEQFF.